The 30 T cell receptor beta chains reported below all come from one sample, sequenced in a study of T cell responses to AZD1222 COVID-19 vaccine (dated by TCRdb to the early 2020s). The time point label corresponds to: about 28 days (+/-7) after the second vaccine dose. The method behind the library was the immunoSEQ multiplex PCR assay. The table was pulled from immuneACCESS by TCRdb, which kept in-frame rearrangements only. Such tables lose some clones; where checked, under half of the loss comes from unresolved V genes, and the rest has no known cause. This sample lists some 150,000 clones; roughly 90% were detected once. The ten largest account for about 3.6% of the sample. The sequences come from peripheral blood, collected 28 days after the second AZD1222 dose. The receptors shown here come from an adult who received the AZD1222 COVID-19 vaccine.

This chain links TRBV28 with TRBJ2-7, with a tentative D call TRBD2 (6 bases). Germline V gives CDR1 MDHEN, CDR2 SYDVKM. This CDR3 contains 16 residues. Between the trimmed V and J ends, which lost 3 bases and 2 bases, there was a span of 17 bases. Here the CDR3 reads CASSFASASGAYEQYF. The CDR3 DNA is TGTGCCAGCAGTTTTGCTTCGGCATCGGGGGCCTACGAGCAGTACTTC.

The V and J genes are TRBV27 and TRBJ1-2, with 11 bases aligning to TRBD1. V trimming: 6 bases; J trimming: 6 bases; junction bases outside the gene matches: 6. There are 14 residues in the CDR3. Per germline, CDR1 MNHEY and CDR2 SMNVEV (reference sequence). As DNA, the CDR3 is TGTGCCAGCAGACGGACAGGGGGCCTCGATGGCTACACCTTC. Amino acid sequence: CASRRTGGLDGYTF.

The J gene is TRBJ2-7, the V gene TRBV30, with D unresolved. Germline V gene sequence: CDR1 GTSNPN, CDR2 SVGIG (reference sequence). V gave up 1 base and J gave up 2 bases, with 9 bases separating them. This CDR3 is 13 amino acids long. CDR3 protein: CAWSGLPPYEQYF. As DNA, the CDR3 is TGTGCCTGGAGTGGTCTCCCTCCCTACGAGCAGTACTTC. The complete variable domain, with remaining parts taken from reference TRBV30 and TRBJ2-7, reads SQTIHQWPATLVQPVGSPLSLECTVEGTSNPNLYWYRQAAGRGLQLLFYSVGIGQISSEVPQNLSASRPQDRQFILSSKKLLLSDSGFYLCAWSGLPPYEQYFGPGTRLTVT.

This chain uses TRBV27 with TRBJ1-3, with D maybe TRBD1 (6 bases). V was cut by 0 bases and J by 5 bases, with 11 bases left in between. Germline lookup yields CDR1 MNHEY and CDR2 SMNVEV (reference sequence). The CDR3 runs 15 residues. The CDR3 coding sequence is TGTGCCAGCAGTTTATCCGGGGGCAGGAGAAACACCATATATTTT. Its translation: CASSLSGGRRNTIYF.

This clone was seen more than once but under ten times. The chain uses TRBV6-2 or TRBV6-3 and TRBJ1-6; D unclear. Between the trimmed V and J ends, which lost 2 bases and 10 bases, there was a span of 15 bases. Looked up from germline, CDR1 is MNHEY and CDR2 is SVGEGT. The CDR3 length is 15 residues. The CDR3 DNA sequence: TGTGCCAGCAGTTACGCGGGGTCCGATCGGTCACCCCTCCACTTT. Protein product: CASSYAGSDRSPLHF.

The chain uses TRBV6-2 or TRBV6-3 and TRBJ2-7, with 12 bases that match TRBD1. The CDR3 spans 18 residues. CDR1 is MNHEY, CDR2 SVGEGT, per germline. With V trimmed by 2 bases and J by 0 bases, 8 bases remained unmatched. CDR3 sequence (DNA): TGTGCCAGCAGTTACGGGACAGGGGGCCTACTGAGCTCCTACGAGCAGTACTTC. Translating gives CASSYGTGGLLSSYEQYF.

This clone was picked up one time. This sequence joins TRBV7-3 and TRBJ2-6; D unclear. Trimming removed 5 bases at V and 2 bases at J, with 13 bases between. This CDR3 contains 16 residues. Germline values: CDR1 SGHTA, CDR2 FQGTGA. The CDR3 DNA reads as TGTGCCAGCAGCCCGAGGACCGCCCCTGGGGCCAACGTCCTGACTTTC. Translation: CASSPRTAPGANVLTF.

The chain joins TRBV29-1 to TRBJ2-7; TRBD2 agrees at 9 bases. The germline gives CDR1 SQVTM, CDR2 ANQGSEA. Trimming cost V 3 bases and J 4 bases; bases outside gene matches: 4. This CDR3 is built from 13 residues. The CDR3 DNA follows: TGCAGCGTTGAGGCTAGCGGGAAATACGAGCAGTACTTC. It specifies CSVEASGKYEQYF.

The chain combines TRBV7-9 with TRBJ1-5; D gene uncertain. V was trimmed by 1 base and J by 11 bases, leaving 18 bases between them. Germline V gene sequence: CDR1 SEHNR, CDR2 FQNEAQ (reference sequence). CDR3 length: 15 residues. DNA of the CDR3: TGTGCCAGCAGCTTAGGCGCGGGAATGCCTGAGACCCAGCATTTT. It specifies CASSLGAGMPETQHF.

The chain employs TRBV6-5 and TRBJ1-2; 12 positions match TRBD1. The J segment lost 8 bases and the V segment lost 6 bases, leaving 7 bases of the junction unmatched. There are 14 residues in the CDR3. The V gene's germline CDR1 is MNHEY and CDR2 SVGAGI. The CDR3 sequence is CASRSRDRGLGYTF. The CDR3 coding sequence is TGTGCCAGCAGATCCCGGGACAGGGGGCTGGGCTACACCTTC.

In its sample, this clone was seen a few times. CDR3 in amino acids: CASRAVRSYNSPLHF. The CDR3, as DNA: TGTGCCAGCAGGGCAGTCCGCTCCTATAATTCACCCCTCCACTTT. The V call is TRBV11-2, the J call TRBJ1-6; unclear D gene. Looked up from germline, CDR1 is SGHAT and CDR2 is FQNNGV. V gave up 6 bases and J gave up 0 bases, with 9 bases separating them. The CDR3 sequence is 15 residues long.

The chain couples TRBV6-5 to TRBJ1-3; TRBD1 might be the D (5 bases). Per the germline V gene, CDR1 is MNHEY and CDR2 is SVGAGI. V dropped 0 bases and J dropped 8 bases, with 14 bases sitting between them. This CDR3 contains 15 residues. CDR3 amino acids: CASSYSRVRFDTIYF. CDR3 nucleotide sequence: TGTGCCAGCAGTTACTCCAGGGTTAGATTCGACACCATATATTTT.

The chain has TRBV9 and TRBJ2-7, with D tentatively TRBD1 (6 bases). Trimming removed 0 bases at V and 6 bases at J, with 10 bases between. CDR3 length equals 13 residues. Germline V gene data show CDR1 as SGDLS and CDR2 as YYNGEE. CDR3 in amino acids: CASSVATGFEQYF. For the CDR3, the DNA is TGTGCCAGCAGCGTAGCAACAGGGTTCGAGCAGTACTTC.

The chain employs TRBV4-1 and TRBJ2-2; D is unresolved. The V gene lost 0 bases and the J gene lost 5 bases, with 10 bases spanning the gap. CDR1 and CDR2 from the germline V gene are MGHRA and YSYEKL. The length of the CDR3 is 15 residues. The CDR3 spells CASSQEWVPTGELFF. CDR3 DNA: TGCGCCAGCAGCCAAGAATGGGTTCCGACCGGGGAGCTGTTTTTT.

This chain uses TRBV4-1 with TRBJ1-2; 9 bases match TRBD1. Germline CDR1 MGHRA, CDR2 YSYEKL. Losses at the gene ends were 1 base for V and 4 bases for J; bases not matched to a gene: 4. There are 15 residues in the CDR3. The CDR3 DNA reads TGCGCCAGCAGCCAAGGACAGGGGGTCGGCTATGGCTACACCTTC. As protein: CASSQGQGVGYGYTF.

This clone has just one count. The chain recombines TRBV6-5 with TRBJ2-7; 8 bases match TRBD1. Germline V gives CDR1 MNHEY, CDR2 SVGAGI. With V trimmed by 6 bases and J by 3 bases, 10 bases remained unmatched. The CDR3 loop spans 15 amino acids. The CDR3 region is CASRNRGQAIYEQYF. The DNA of the CDR3 is TGTGCCAGCAGAAATCGGGGACAGGCTATCTACGAGCAGTACTTC.

The chain couples TRBV6-6 to TRBJ2-7; the D gene is possibly TRBD2 (6 bases). Looked up from germline, CDR1 is MNHNY and CDR2 is SVGAGI (reference sequence). Trimming took 5 bases from V and 5 from J, leaving 19 bases between them. The CDR3 is 15 residues long. Here the CDR3 DNA reads TGTGCCAGCAGTCCCTCTGGGACTTCTCCCCACGAGCAGTACTTC. Its translation is CASSPSGTSPHEQYF.

V usage is TRBV19 and J usage is TRBJ2-2, with a weak D call TRBD1 (5 bases). Trimming took 3 bases from V and 1 from J, leaving 12 bases between them. The CDR3 is 16 amino acids. Looked up from germline, CDR1 is LNHDA and CDR2 is SQIVND (reference sequence). The DNA of the CDR3 is TGTGCCAGTAGTATGGGCGTTGGACAGAACACCGGGGAGCTGTTTTTT. It encodes CASSMGVGQNTGELFF.

This rearrangement joins TRBV27 to TRBJ1-5; D is possibly TRBD1 (5 bases). The CDR3 has 13 amino acids. Trimming took 3 bases from V and 5 from J, leaving 8 bases between them. Germline V CDR1 and CDR2: MNHEY, SMNVEV (reference sequence). The chain's CDR3 is CASSLIRDQPQHF. CDR3 coding DNA: TGTGCCAGCAGTTTGATCAGGGATCAGCCCCAGCATTTT.

The J gene is TRBJ2-7, the V gene TRBV6-2 or TRBV6-3; 7 nucleotides line up with TRBD1. The CDR3 length is 12 residues. V lost 4 bases and J lost 3; bases outside the gene matches: 0. Germline V lookup: CDR1 MNHEY, CDR2 SVGEGT. This CDR3 is CASSWTGYEQYF. CDR3 DNA sequence: TGTGCCAGCAGTTGGACAGGCTACGAGCAGTACTTC.

A single count supports this clone. This sequence joins TRBV12-5 and TRBJ2-3, with TRBD2 identical over 7 bases. V was pared by 0 bases and J by 0 bases, with 3 bases of the junction left unmatched. Germline V gives CDR1 LGHNT, CDR2 FRNRAP. This CDR3 region has 16 residues. Written as DNA, the CDR3 is TGTGCTAGTGGTTTGGTCCTAGCGGCTAGCACAGATACGCAGTATTTT. The encoded protein is CASGLVLAASTDTQYF. The full variable domain, completed using reference TRBV12-5 and TRBJ2-3, is DARVTQTPRHKVTEMGQEVTMRCQPILGHNTVFWYRQTMMQGLELLAYFRNRAPLDDSGMPKDRFSAEMPDATLATLKIQPSEPRDSAVYFCASGLVLAASTDTQYFGPGTRLTVL.

The chain links TRBV28 to TRBJ2-7; 7 positions match TRBD1. The CDR3 totals 15 residues. The junction had 10 bases not matched to a gene; V was cut back by 4 bases and J by 4 bases. Germline CDR1 and CDR2: MDHEN and SYDVKM. The CDR3 region is CASSSAGGGAYEQYF. The CDR3, as DNA: TGTGCCAGCAGTTCAGCAGGGGGTGGTGCGTACGAGCAGTACTTC.

This clone was found once. The genes are TRBV7-6 and TRBJ2-7; 7 nucleotides match TRBD1. V shed 2 bases and J 6 bases; nucleotides not matched to a gene: 7. CDR3 length: 14 residues. Germline-derived CDR1 and CDR2 are SGHVS and FNYEAQ. CDR3 nucleotides: TGTGCCAGCAGCTTATCGAGGGGGCAGGGCGAGCAGTACTTC. Translating gives CASSLSRGQGEQYF.

V gene TRBV27 combines with J gene TRBJ2-7, with D unresolved. V gave up 6 bases and J gave up 7 bases, with 7 bases separating them. CDR3 length: 10 residues. The germline CDR1 and CDR2 sequences are MNHEY and SMNVEV (reference sequence). The CDR3 DNA sequence: TGTGCCAGCAGGGGGTGGGAGCAGTACTTC. This encodes CASRGWEQYF.

The chain links TRBV5-1 to TRBJ1-6; no clear D gene. The CDR3 totals 15 residues. The V gene's germline CDR1 is SGHRS and CDR2 YFSETQ. V was shortened by 1 base and J by 8 bases, with 13 bases between the two germline ends. The CDR3 region is CASSLRQHPYSPLHF. In DNA, the CDR3 is TGCGCCAGCAGCTTGAGGCAGCACCCGTATTCACCCCTCCACTTT.

The V call is TRBV5-5, the J call TRBJ1-2, with D maybe TRBD1 (5 bases). This CDR3 is built from 15 residues. Germline values: CDR1 SGHKS, CDR2 YYEKEE (reference sequence). V lost 2 bases, J lost 2 bases, and 13 bases lay in between. The CDR3 coding sequence is TGTGCCAGCAGCTTCTCCGGGACTGACAACTATGGCTACACCTTC. Translating it yields CASSFSGTDNYGYTF.

The chain employs TRBV7-2 and TRBJ1-6; 7 bases map to TRBD1. CDR1 is SGHTA, CDR2 FQGNSA, per germline. The length of the CDR3 is 15 residues. V was pared by 5 bases and J by 4 bases, with 5 bases of the junction left unmatched. The CDR3 is CASSTGQVYNSPLHF. DNA of the CDR3: TGTGCCAGCAGCACCGGACAGGTGTATAATTCACCCCTCCACTTT.

This chain uses TRBV27 with TRBJ1-6; D is uncertain. CDR3 length equals 13 residues. Germline V gene sequence: CDR1 MNHEY, CDR2 SMNVEV (reference sequence). Between the trimmed V and J ends, which lost 6 bases and 6 bases, there was a span of 9 bases. CDR3 DNA: TGTGCCAGCAGCGAGGGTTTTAATTCACCCCTCCACTTT. This gives the protein CASSEGFNSPLHF.

The V call is TRBV7-9, the J call TRBJ2-1, with a tentative D call TRBD1 (5 bases). Germline V gives CDR1 SEHNR, CDR2 FQNEAQ (reference sequence). The ends were cut back, 3 bases at V and 8 bases at J, with 17 bases in the middle. There are 15 residues in the CDR3. In nucleotides, the CDR3 is TGTGCCAGCAGCTTGGCAGGGCGAGCCGGCGATGAGCAGTTCTTC. As protein: CASSLAGRAGDEQFF.

This chain links TRBV6-5 with TRBJ2-7, with TRBD1 matching 7 bases. Germline V lookup: CDR1 MNHEY, CDR2 SVGAGI. The CDR3 loop spans 13 amino acids. After removal of 6 bases from V and 4 bases from J, the junction contained 6 bases not matched to a gene. The CDR3 DNA is TGTGCCAGCAGACGGACAGGAGCATACGAGCAGTACTTC. Protein sequence: CASRRTGAYEQYF.